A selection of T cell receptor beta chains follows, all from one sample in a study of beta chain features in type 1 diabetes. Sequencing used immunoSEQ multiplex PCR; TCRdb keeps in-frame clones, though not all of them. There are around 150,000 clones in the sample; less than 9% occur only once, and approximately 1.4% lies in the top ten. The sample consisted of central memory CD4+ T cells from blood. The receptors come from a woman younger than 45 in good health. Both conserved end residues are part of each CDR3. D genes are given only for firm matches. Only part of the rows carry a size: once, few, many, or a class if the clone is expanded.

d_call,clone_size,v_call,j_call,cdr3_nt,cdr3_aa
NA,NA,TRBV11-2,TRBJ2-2,TGTGCCAGCAGCTCGGGACTCCTCGGGGCCGGGGAGCTGTTTTTT,CASSSGLLGAGELFF
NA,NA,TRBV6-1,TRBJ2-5,TGTGCCAGCAACCCGAGGGGGAACCAAGAGACCCAGTACTTC,CASNPRGNQETQYF
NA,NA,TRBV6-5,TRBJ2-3,TGTGCCAGCAGTTACCAGGGAGGCAATACGCAGTATTTT,CASSYQGGNTQYF
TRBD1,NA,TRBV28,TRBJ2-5,TGTGCCAGCAGGGGGCACAGGGGACAAGAGACCCAGTACTTC,CASRGHRGQETQYF
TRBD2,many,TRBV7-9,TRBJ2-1,TGTGCCAGCAGCTATCCTCCCCCAACGGCGGGAGATCCGATCTTC,CASSYPPPTAGDPIF
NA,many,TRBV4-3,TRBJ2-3,TGCGCCAGCAGCCAATCCGTCGTGGTAGGCACAGATACGCAGTATTTT,CASSQSVVVGTDTQYF
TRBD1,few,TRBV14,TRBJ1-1,TGTGCCAGCAGCCGCGACAGGGGTCCGTTTCCCACTGAAGCTTTCTTT,CASSRDRGPFPTEAFF
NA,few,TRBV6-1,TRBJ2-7,TGTGCCAGCAGTGACTTAGGCTCGGGCGAGCAGTACTTC,CASSDLGSGEQYF
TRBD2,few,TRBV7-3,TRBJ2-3,TGTGCCAGCAGCGCCAGGACTAGCGTTAATACGCAGTATTTT,CASSARTSVNTQYF
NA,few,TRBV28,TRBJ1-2,TGTGCCAGCAGTTTATCCCCAGAGGAAGGTGGCTACACCTTC,CASSLSPEEGGYTF
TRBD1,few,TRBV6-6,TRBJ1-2,TGTGCCAGCAGCCCTACAGGGGACTATGGCTACACCTTC,CASSPTGDYGYTF
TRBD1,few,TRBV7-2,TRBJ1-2,TGTGCCAGCAGCCCGACAGGGAACGGCTACACCTTC,CASSPTGNGYTF
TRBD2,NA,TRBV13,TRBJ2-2,TGTGCCAGCAGCTTAGGAAGTGGCGGGAGACGATCGAACACCGGGGAGCTGTTTTTT,CASSLGSGGRRSNTGELFF
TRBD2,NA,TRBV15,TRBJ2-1,TGTGCCACCAGCAGAGCCCAACTAGCGGGAGGGAATGAGCAGTTCTTC,CATSRAQLAGGNEQFF
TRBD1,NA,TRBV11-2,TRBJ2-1,TGTGCCAGCAGTTCCCGTCGGGGGACAGGGACAGATGAGCAGTTCTTC,CASSSRRGTGTDEQFF
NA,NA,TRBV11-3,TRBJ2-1,TGTGCCAGCAGCTCCGCAGTGTACAATGAGCAGTTCTTC,CASSSAVYNEQFF
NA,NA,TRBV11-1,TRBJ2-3,TGTGCCAGCAGCTTTGCTAGGAGAGATACGCAGTATTTT,CASSFARRDTQYF
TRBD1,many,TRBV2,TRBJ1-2,TGTGCCAGCAGTGGACAGGGAAATAACTATGGCTACACCTTC,CASSGQGNNYGYTF
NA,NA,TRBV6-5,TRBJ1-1,TGTGCCAGCAGTAAGCCCGGGACTCTAGGGACTGAAGCTTTCTTT,CASSKPGTLGTEAFF
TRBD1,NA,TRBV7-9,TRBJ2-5,TGTGCCAGCAGCTTCGGACAGGGTGGGCAAGAGACCCAGTACTTC,CASSFGQGGQETQYF
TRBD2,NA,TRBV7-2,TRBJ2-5,TGTGCCAGCAGCATAATAGCGGGAGGGGGGCGATGGCAAGAGACCCAGTACTTC,CASSIIAGGGRWQETQYF
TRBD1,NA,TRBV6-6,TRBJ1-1,TGTGCCAGCAGCCCTAGTAGGGGGCAGGGCGAAGCTTTCTTT,CASSPSRGQGEAFF
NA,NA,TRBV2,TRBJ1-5,TGTGCCAGCAGTGTATACAGGGATCGACAGCCCCAGCATTTT,CASSVYRDRQPQHF
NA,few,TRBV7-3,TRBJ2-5,TGTGCCAGCAGCCCACCGGGACTCGGAGAGACCCAGTACTTC,CASSPPGLGETQYF
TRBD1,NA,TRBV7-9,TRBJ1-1,TGTGCCAGCAGCCCCCGGACAGGCCTCAACACTGAAGCTTTCTTT,CASSPRTGLNTEAFF
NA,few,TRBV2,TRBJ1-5,TGTGCTAGCAATCGGGGGGCGAATCAGCCCCAGCATTTT,CASNRGANQPQHF
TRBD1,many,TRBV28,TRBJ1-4,TGTGCCAGCAGTTCCGGACAGGGCCGGGAAAAACTGTTTTTT,CASSSGQGREKLFF
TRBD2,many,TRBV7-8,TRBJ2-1,TGTGCCAGCAGCTTAGGGACTAGCGGGAGTTACAATGAGCAGTTCTTC,CASSLGTSGSYNEQFF
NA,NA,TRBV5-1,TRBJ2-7,TGCGCCTCGAGGGGGAATAGCCGACACGAGCAGTACTTC,CASRGNSRHEQYF
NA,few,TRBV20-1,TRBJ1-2,TGCAGTGCTAGACTAAACGCTGGCTACACCTTC,CSARLNAGYTF
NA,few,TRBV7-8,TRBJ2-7,TGTGCCAGCAGCTTGGTCCGTCGGACAGCCACCATAGACCACGAGCAGTACTTC,CASSLVRRTATIDHEQYF
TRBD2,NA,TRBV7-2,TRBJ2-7,TGTGCCAGCAGCACCGGACTAGCAGCCACCTACGAGCAGTACTTC,CASSTGLAATYEQYF
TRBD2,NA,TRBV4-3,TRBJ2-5,TGCGCCAGCAGCCAAAGCGGGAGGGCCGGCGAGACCCAGTACTTC,CASSQSGRAGETQYF
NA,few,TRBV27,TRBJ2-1,TGTGCCAGCAGTGGGGGGACTTTAAACAATGAGCAGTTCTTC,CASSGGTLNNEQFF
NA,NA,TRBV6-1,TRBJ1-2,TGTGCCAGCATTCTGAGGACAGATCCCTATGGCTACACCTTC,CASILRTDPYGYTF
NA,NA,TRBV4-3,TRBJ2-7,TGCGCCAGCAGCCGGAACAGGGATGCCTACGAGCAGTACTTC,CASSRNRDAYEQYF
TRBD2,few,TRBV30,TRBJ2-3,TGTGCCTGGAGTTTACTAGCGGGAGTAGCAGATACGCAGTATTTT,CAWSLLAGVADTQYF
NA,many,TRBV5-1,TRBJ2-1,TGCGCCAGCAGCTGGCGCTCAGGGGTCAATGAGCAGTTCTTC,CASSWRSGVNEQFF
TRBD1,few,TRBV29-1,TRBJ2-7,TGCAGCGTTGAAACCCCCGGGACAGACAGGGGGGAGCAGTACTTC,CSVETPGTDRGEQYF
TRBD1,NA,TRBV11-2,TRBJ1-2,TGTGCCAGCAGCTCAGAGAACTACAGGGGGCGCGGGGAAGGCTACACCTTC,CASSSENYRGRGEGYTF
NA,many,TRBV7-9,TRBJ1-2,TGTGCCAGCAGGCTCGACAGGATCCCAAAGAACACCTTC,CASRLDRIPKNTF
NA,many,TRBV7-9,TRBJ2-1,TGTGCCAGCAGCGTCAGGATTTACAATGAGCAGTTCTTC,CASSVRIYNEQFF
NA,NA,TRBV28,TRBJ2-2,TGTGCCAGCAGTTTAGGGAGTGCGAACACCGGGGAGCTGTTTTTT,CASSLGSANTGELFF
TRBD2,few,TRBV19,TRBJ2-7,TGTGCCAGTAGTGGGACGAGCGGGGTAAACGACTACGAGCAGTACTTC,CASSGTSGVNDYEQYF